The entry that follows covers one T cell receptor (beta chain) sequence. Its antigen remains unknown. This entry comes from a study of T-cell reconstitution after alpha-beta-depleted transplantation in children. General study points: After transplant, at about two months, alpha-beta T cells were reportedly derived from several hundred expanded graft clones. Day-60 TCRbeta diversity that was high in some patients was derived from surviving recipient T cells and thymic progenitors. The main origin of T-cell counts and diversity one year after transplant was newly produced T cells.

The TCRbeta library incorporated unique molecular identifiers. In TCRdb, the PCR reads were re-called with MiXCR into one record per CDR3 protein. This table holds around 600,000 distinct CDR3 sequences, approximately 22% found once. The source is a boy under two years old who had a stem cell transplant for acute myeloid leukemia, so the T cells may come from the graft donor. The specimen was PBMCs, mostly from graft donor cells, collected 360 days after TCRalphabeta/CD19-depleted stem cell transplant.

The CDR3 region has the DNA TGCGCCAGCAGCCGACTAGCGGGGCGACGATACAATGAGCAGTTCTTC. Protein sequence: CASSRLAGRRYNEQFF. V usage is TRBV10-2 and J usage is TRBJ2-1; 11 nucleotides agree with TRBD2. The V and J ends lost 6 bases and 4 bases, in that order; junction bases with no gene match: 8. This CDR3 is built from 16 residues. The germline V gene has CDR1 WSHSY and CDR2 SAAADI.